This T cell receptor beta chain was found in a study of control samples from healthy donors and cancer patients. There are a few counts of this clone. Germline lookup yields CDR1 SGHRS and CDR2 YFSETQ. Germline trimming cut 0 bases from V and 2 bases from J; bases unmatched to any gene: 4. CDR3 length: 15 residues. Some clones are missing from TCRdb's copy, which holds only in-frame ones; the method was immunoSEQ multiplex PCR. The sample holds roughly 68,000 clones, nearly 85% seen once. The chain employs TRBV5-1 and TRBJ2-5; 7 bases fit TRBD2. The receptor comes from a man in his sixties in good health. Input material: blood. In DNA, the CDR3 is TGCGCCAGCAGCTTGGAAGCGGGACCTCAAGAGACCCAGTACTTC. Translating gives CASSLEAGPQETQYF.